The 9 T cell receptor beta chains presented below share a single source sample, sequenced in a study of cytomegalovirus exposure and HLA in healthy donors. 13 Jbeta primers and 60 Vbeta primers were used for the PCR. Assay: immunoSEQ multiplex PCR; the TCRdb copy retains only in-frame clones and omits some. The sample has some 150,000 clones, and its top ten clones hold about 2.2%. The specimen sequenced was PBMCs. These receptors were collected from a young woman in good health and CMV-seronegative.

The chain has TRBV25-1 and TRBJ2-1, with 9 bases identical to TRBD1. CDR1 and CDR2 (germline): MGHDK, SYGVNS. This CDR3 has 18 residues. J was trimmed by 0 bases and V by 2 bases; bases with no gene match: 8. The CDR3 region is CASSEPPGQGPSYNEQFF. The DNA for the CDR3 is TGTGCCAGCAGTGAACCTCCGGGACAGGGACCCTCCTACAATGAGCAGTTCTTC.

The chain carries TRBV7-2 and TRBJ1-2, with D perhaps TRBD1 (5 bases). V dropped 0 bases and J dropped 2 bases, with 10 bases sitting between them. Per the germline V gene, CDR1 is SGHTA and CDR2 is FQGNSA. This CDR3 has 15 residues. CDR3 protein: CASSLAQGPNYGYTF. In DNA form, the CDR3 reads TGTGCCAGCAGCTTAGCCCAGGGTCCCAACTATGGCTACACCTTC.

The J gene is TRBJ2-7, the V gene TRBV6-1, with TRBD1 identical over 9 bases. Trimming removed 8 bases from V and 7 bases from J; junction bases left unmatched: 12. The CDR3 loop spans 14 amino acids. Looked up from germline, CDR1 is MNHNS and CDR2 is SASEGT. Here the CDR3 reads CASDRGGITYEQYF. CDR3 in DNA: TGTGCCAGCGACAGGGGGGGGATTACTTATGAGCAGTACTTC.

This chain connects TRBV2 to TRBJ2-5, with TRBD2 matching over 11 bases. The CDR3 is 16 amino acids. Trimming removed 8 bases from V and 5 bases from J; junction bases left unmatched: 13. Per germline, CDR1 SNHLY and CDR2 FYNNEI. The CDR3 DNA sequence: TGTGCCAGCGACACCGTAGCGGGAGGGCCTCAGGAGACCCAGTACTTC. This translates into CASDTVAGGPQETQYF.

The CDR3 loop reads CASSEDRGQVYGYTF. In nucleotides, the CDR3 is TGTGCCAGCAGTGAGGACAGGGGGCAAGTCTATGGCTACACCTTC. V and J are TRBV28 and TRBJ1-2; 11 bases are a match to TRBD1. The CDR3 contains 15 residues. CDR1 and CDR2 (germline): MDHEN, SYDVKM. Trimming cost V 5 bases and J 4 bases; bases outside gene matches: 6.

The chain uses TRBV7-3 and TRBJ2-2, with D unresolved. Germline values: CDR1 SGHTA, CDR2 FQGTGA. V lost 7 bases, J lost 4 bases, and 13 bases lay in between. CDR3 length equals 14 residues. The CDR3 reads CASKPEVATGELFF. DNA of the CDR3: TGTGCCAGCAAACCCGAAGTGGCCACCGGGGAGCTGTTTTTT.

Remarks on this clone: Sequence at one end of the junction differs from germline and may be a read error. V usage is TRBV5-8 and J usage is TRBJ2-3; D remains ambiguous. The CDR3 is made up of 15 amino acids. The germline V gene has CDR1 SGHTS and CDR2 YDEGEE. CDR3 in DNA: TGTGCCAGCAGCCGGGTTAAGTCCAGCACAAATACGCAGTATTTT. It encodes CASSRVKSSTNTQYF.

The V call is TRBV5-6, the J call TRBJ2-7; D remains unclear. V was trimmed by 7 bases and J by 2 bases, leaving 13 bases between them. Germline V lookup: CDR1 SGHDT, CDR2 YYEEEE. CDR3 size: 13 residues. CDR3 in DNA: TGTGCCAGCTCGGCGGCAGCGACCTACGAGCAGTACTTC. Residues: CASSAAATYEQYF.

This chain links TRBV6-6 with TRBJ2-5; 8 nucleotides match TRBD1. The DNA end lines up better with TRBJ2-7; the J call may be wrong. The CDR3 is 14 residues long. Looked up from germline, CDR1 is MNHNY and CDR2 is SVGAGI (reference sequence). CDR3 sequence reads: CASSTKTGEYEQYF. In DNA, the CDR3 is TGTGCCAGCAGTACGAAGACAGGGGAGTACGAGCAGTACTTC.